The 9 T cell receptor beta chains presented below share a single source sample, sequenced in a study of human T cells and chemical hapten exposure (dated by TCRdb to about 2021). The protocol used for the library was RACE. Sequencing was performed on a NextSeq 500. Using fastp trimming at Q25 and MiXCR clonotype assembly, TCRdb reanalyzed the public sequencing data and kept in-frame beta chains. Each entry is one CDR3 protein sequence, shown with its most common DNA and genes. This sample is represented by 60,000 or so distinct CDR3 sequences; more than 8% of them were singletons. 8% to 10% of the sample is in the top ten clones. The time point label on this specimen signifies: pre-sensitization, week 0. According to the study, the label for this sample's treatment or condition signals: therapeutic diphenylcyclopropenone sensitization with weekly scalp DPC. The sequences come from whole blood, collected in connection with sensitization to the hapten diphenylcyclopropenone (DPC). The receptors were sampled from a man between 40 and 49 years old with alopecia areata. Some clones in this sample may be carry-over from other donors' samples.

This clonotype came up once. Sequence at one end of the junction differs from germline and may be a read error. This chain joins TRBV2 and TRBJ2-2; TRBD1 matches at 7 bases. CDR1 SNHLY and CDR2 FYNNEI come from the germline V gene. This CDR3 contains 15 residues. CDR3 sequence: CASSEQTGITRELFF. In nucleotides, the CDR3 is TGTGCCAGCAGTGAACAGACAGGGATCACCAGGGAGCTGTTTTTT.

This clonotype has at least ten counts. The V and J genes are TRBV10-1 and TRBJ2-7; D might be TRBD2 (6 bases). The germline CDR1 and CDR2 sequences are WNHNN and SYGVQD (reference sequence). This CDR3 comprises 13 residues. Trimming cost V 9 bases and J 5 bases, with 17 bases left between them. Here the CDR3 reads CARPLEAGHEQYF. Here the CDR3 DNA reads TGCGCCAGGCCACTCGAGGCGGGGCACGAGCAGTACTTC.

The V gene is TRBV29-1, the J gene TRBJ1-3; D gene uncertain. Deletions cut 4 bases from V and 2 bases from J, with 6 bases between. CDR3 size: 12 residues. CDR1 is SQVTM and CDR2 is ANQGSEA in the germline V gene. CDR3 sequence (DNA): TGCAGCGTTGTTGAAGCTGGAAACACCATATATTTT. It is translated as CSVVEAGNTIYF. Looking up the rest from reference TRBV29-1 and TRBJ1-3 gives the full variable domain: SAVISQKPSRDICQRGTSLTIQCQVDSQVTMMFWYRQQPGQSLTLIATANQGSEATYESGFVIDKFPISRPNLTFSTLTVSNMSPEDSSIYLCSVVEAGNTIYFGEGSWLTVV.

This clonotype was observed many times. The chain is built from TRBV7-9 and TRBJ2-3; TRBD1 agrees at 7 bases. CDR3 length equals 12 residues. The germline V gene encodes CDR1 SEHNR and CDR2 FQNEAQ (reference sequence). The trim removed 4 bases at V and 13 bases at J, leaving 8 bases unmatched. CDR3 sequence reads: CASSSTRDREYF. CDR3 DNA sequence: TGTGCCAGCAGCTCGACCCGAGACAGGGAGTATTTT.

At least ten counts were recorded for this clonotype. The chain combines TRBV14 with TRBJ2-6; D is possibly TRBD1 (5 bases). Per the germline V gene, CDR1 is SGHDN and CDR2 is FVKESK. With 5 bases removed from V and 0 bases from J, the gap between germline ends came to 11 bases. The length of the CDR3 is 16 residues. The DNA of the CDR3 is TGTGCCAGCAGCAAAGGACATTTCTCTGGGGCCAACGTCCTGACTTTC. It codes for CASSKGHFSGANVLTF.

This clonotype has more than one count but fewer than ten. This chain connects TRBV5-1 to TRBJ2-5; D gene uncertain. The CDR3 extends over 15 amino acids. Trimming removed 0 bases at V and 3 bases at J, with 12 bases between. Germline V gene sequence: CDR1 SGHRS, CDR2 YFSETQ. CDR3 nucleotide sequence: TGCGCCAGCAGCTTGGCCGGGCAGGACGAAGAGACCCAGTACTTC. It encodes CASSLAGQDEETQYF.

In this sample, this clonotype turned up a few times. The genes are TRBV4-3 and TRBJ1-2; D gene unclear. V dropped 0 bases and J dropped 4 bases, with 9 bases sitting between them. Per germline, CDR1 LGHNA and CDR2 YSLEER. This CDR3 comprises 14 residues. The DNA for the CDR3 is TGCGCCAGCAGCCAAGAGCGCAGGCTCTATGGCTACACCTTC. As protein: CASSQERRLYGYTF.

This clonotype was seen many times. The rearrangement uses TRBV7-9 and TRBJ2-5; 8 bases agree with TRBD1. In germline, CDR1 is SEHNR, CDR2 FQNEAQ (reference sequence). The CDR3 is 14 amino acids. V shed 5 bases, J shed 1 base, and the junction held 3 bases outside the gene matches. The CDR3 DNA is TGTGCCAGCAGCGGGGACAGGATCCAAGAGACCCAGTACTTC. Protein sequence: CASSGDRIQETQYF.

This clonotype was recorded at least ten times. This chain uses TRBV9 with TRBJ2-7; 9 nucleotides match TRBD2. Losses at the gene ends were 0 bases for V and 5 bases for J; bases not matched to a gene: 6. Germline CDR1 is SGDLS and CDR2 is YYNGEE. The CDR3 is 15 residues long. The CDR3 loop reads CASSVGLAGSHEQYF. The CDR3 DNA reads as TGTGCCAGCAGCGTAGGCCTAGCGGGATCCCACGAGCAGTACTTC.